This entry is about one T cell receptor (beta chain). The antigen remains unidentified. Sequencing used immunoSEQ multiplex PCR; TCRdb keeps in-frame clones, though not all of them. The data show 94,000 or so clones, with 80% to 90% seen just once and around 1.6% held by the top ten. These data belong to a study of T cell responses to AZD1222 COVID-19 vaccine. V lost 0 bases and J 6 bases, leaving 15 bases between the germline ends. The CDR3 length is 16 residues. Per germline, CDR1 LGHNA and CDR2 YNFKEQ. Points from the study as a whole: Spike-wide coverage was observed for vaccine-associated CD4 TCRs, with dominant responses at 160-218 and 743-854. Clonal diversity was possibly underestimated, and white British individuals and females predominated among donors. Spike-specific TCR breadth rose after two AZD1222 doses, and depth rose as well.

The receptor's source is an adult in good health. Sample: peripheral blood, taken on day 0 of AZD1222 vaccination. V usage is TRBV4-2 and J usage is TRBJ2-1; either TRBD1 or TRBD2 may fit D (6 bases each). The DNA of the CDR3 is TGTGCCAGCAGCCAAGATCTAGGTGGAGGGGGCAATGAGCAGTTCTTC. Translated: CASSQDLGGGGNEQFF.